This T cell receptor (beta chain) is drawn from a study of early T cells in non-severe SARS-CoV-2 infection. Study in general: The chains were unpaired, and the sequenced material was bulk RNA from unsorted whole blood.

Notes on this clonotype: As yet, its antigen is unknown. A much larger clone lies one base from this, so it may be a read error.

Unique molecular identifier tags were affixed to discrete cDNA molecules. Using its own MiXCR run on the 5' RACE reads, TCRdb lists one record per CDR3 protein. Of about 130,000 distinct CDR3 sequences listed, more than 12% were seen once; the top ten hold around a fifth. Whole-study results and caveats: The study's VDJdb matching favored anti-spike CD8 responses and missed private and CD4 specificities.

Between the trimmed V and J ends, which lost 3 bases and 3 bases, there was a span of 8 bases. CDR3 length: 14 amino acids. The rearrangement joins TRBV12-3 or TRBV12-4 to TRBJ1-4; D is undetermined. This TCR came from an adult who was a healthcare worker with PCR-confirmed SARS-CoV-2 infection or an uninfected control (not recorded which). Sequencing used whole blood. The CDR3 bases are TGTGCCAGCAGTTTCTGGTTGGCTAATGAAAAACTGTTTTTT. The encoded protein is CASSFWLANEKLFF.